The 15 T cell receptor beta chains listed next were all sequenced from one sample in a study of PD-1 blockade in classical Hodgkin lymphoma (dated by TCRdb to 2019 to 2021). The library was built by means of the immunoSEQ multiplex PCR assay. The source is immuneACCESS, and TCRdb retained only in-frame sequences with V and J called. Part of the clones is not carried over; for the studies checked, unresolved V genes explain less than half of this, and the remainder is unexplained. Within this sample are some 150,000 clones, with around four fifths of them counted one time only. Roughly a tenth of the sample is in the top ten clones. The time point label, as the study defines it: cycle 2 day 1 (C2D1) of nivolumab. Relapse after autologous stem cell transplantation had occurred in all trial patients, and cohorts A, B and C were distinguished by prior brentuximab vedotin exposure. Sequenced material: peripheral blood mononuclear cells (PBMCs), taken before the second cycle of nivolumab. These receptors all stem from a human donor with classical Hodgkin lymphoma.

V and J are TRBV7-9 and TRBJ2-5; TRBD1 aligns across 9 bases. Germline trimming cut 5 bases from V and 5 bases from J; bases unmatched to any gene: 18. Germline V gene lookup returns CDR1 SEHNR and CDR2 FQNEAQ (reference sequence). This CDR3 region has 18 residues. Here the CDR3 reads CASSQYSGTGYDSETQYF. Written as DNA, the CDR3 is TGTGCCAGCAGCCAATACTCCGGGACAGGGTATGATTCGGAGACCCAGTACTTC.

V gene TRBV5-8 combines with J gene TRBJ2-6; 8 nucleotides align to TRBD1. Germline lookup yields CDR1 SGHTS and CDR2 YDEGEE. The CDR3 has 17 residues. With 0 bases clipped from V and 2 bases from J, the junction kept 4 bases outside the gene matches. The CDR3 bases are TGTGCCAGCAGCTTGGCAGGGGGCGGTACTGGGGCCAACGTCCTGACTTTC. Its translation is CASSLAGGGTGANVLTF.

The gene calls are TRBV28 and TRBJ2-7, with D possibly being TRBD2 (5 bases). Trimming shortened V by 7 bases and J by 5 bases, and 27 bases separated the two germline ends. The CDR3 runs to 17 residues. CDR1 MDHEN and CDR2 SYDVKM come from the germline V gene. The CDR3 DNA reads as TGTGCCAGCACCTTGCCCCACACCTTCGGGATTTACCACGAGCAGTACTTC. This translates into CASTLPHTFGIYHEQYF.

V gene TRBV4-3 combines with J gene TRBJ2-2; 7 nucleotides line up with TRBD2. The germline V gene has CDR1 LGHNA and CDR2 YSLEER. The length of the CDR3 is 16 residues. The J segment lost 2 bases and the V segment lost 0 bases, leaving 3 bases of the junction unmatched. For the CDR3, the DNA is TGCGCCAGCAGCCAAGATTGGGGGGGAAACACCGGGGAGCTGTTTTTT. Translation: CASSQDWGGNTGELFF.

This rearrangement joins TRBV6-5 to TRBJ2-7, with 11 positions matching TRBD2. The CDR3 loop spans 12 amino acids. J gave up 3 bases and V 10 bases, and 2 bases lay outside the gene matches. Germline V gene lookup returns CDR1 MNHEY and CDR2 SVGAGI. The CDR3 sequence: CATTSGDYEQYF. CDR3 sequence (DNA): TGTGCCACGACTAGCGGGGACTACGAGCAGTACTTC.

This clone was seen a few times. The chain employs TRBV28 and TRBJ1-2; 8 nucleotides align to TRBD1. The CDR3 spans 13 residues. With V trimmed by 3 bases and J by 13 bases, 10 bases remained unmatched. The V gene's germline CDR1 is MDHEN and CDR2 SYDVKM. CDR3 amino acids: CASSFWDRLFSTF. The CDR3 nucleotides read TGTGCCAGCAGTTTTTGGGACAGGCTCTTTAGCACCTTC.

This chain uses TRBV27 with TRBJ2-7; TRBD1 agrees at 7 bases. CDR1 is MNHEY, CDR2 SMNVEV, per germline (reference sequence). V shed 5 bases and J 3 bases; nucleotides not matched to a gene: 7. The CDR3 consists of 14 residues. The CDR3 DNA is TGTGCCAGCAGTGACAGGGTGGGGGACTACGAGCAGTACTTC. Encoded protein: CASSDRVGDYEQYF.

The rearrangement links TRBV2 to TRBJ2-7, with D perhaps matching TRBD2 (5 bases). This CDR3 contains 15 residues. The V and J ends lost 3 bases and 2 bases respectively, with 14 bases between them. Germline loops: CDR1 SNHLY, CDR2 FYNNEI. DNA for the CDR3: TGTGCCAGCAGTGACAAAAGCGTAGCGCCCTACGAGCAGTACTTC. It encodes CASSDKSVAPYEQYF.

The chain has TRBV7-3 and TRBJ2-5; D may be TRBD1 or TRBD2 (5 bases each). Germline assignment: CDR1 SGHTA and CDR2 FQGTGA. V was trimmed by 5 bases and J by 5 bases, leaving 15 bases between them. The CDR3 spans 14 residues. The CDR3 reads CASSRNGAGETQYF. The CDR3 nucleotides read TGTGCCAGCAGCCGGAACGGGGCAGGGGAGACCCAGTACTTC.

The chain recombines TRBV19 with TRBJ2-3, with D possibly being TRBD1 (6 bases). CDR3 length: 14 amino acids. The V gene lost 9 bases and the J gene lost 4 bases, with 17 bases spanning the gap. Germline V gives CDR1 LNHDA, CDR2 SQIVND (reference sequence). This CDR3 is CASDPTGNADTQYF. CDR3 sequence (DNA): TGTGCCAGCGACCCGACAGGTAACGCAGATACGCAGTATTTT.

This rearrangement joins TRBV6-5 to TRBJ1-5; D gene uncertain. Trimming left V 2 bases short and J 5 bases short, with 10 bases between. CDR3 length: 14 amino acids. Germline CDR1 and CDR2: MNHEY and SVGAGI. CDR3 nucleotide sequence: TGTGCCAGCAGTTACCTAACAGCGGATCAGCCCCAGCATTTT. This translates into CASSYLTADQPQHF.

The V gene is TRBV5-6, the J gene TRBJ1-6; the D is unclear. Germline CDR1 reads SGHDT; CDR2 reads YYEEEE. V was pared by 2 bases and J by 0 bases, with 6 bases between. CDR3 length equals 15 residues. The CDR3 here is CASSFGFSYNSPLHF. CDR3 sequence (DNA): TGTGCCAGCAGCTTCGGGTTCTCCTATAATTCACCCCTCCACTTT. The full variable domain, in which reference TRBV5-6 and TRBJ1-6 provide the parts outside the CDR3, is DAGVTQSPTHLIKTRGQQVTLRCSPKSGHDTVSWYQQALGQGPQFIFQYYEEEERQRGNFPDRFSGHQFPNYSSELNVNALLLGDSALYLCASSFGFSYNSPLHFGNGTRLTVT.

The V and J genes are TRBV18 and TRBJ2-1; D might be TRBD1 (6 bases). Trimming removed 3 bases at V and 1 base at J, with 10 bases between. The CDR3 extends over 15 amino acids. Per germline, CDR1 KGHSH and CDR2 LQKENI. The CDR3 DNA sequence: TGTGCCAGCTCACCGGGCAGGGGTTCCTACAATGAGCAGTTCTTC. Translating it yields CASSPGRGSYNEQFF.

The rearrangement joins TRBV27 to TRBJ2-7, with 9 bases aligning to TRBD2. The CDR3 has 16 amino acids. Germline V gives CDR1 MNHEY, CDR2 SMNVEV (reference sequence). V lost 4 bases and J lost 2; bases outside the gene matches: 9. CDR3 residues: CASSSFLSGSPYEQYF. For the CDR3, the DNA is TGTGCCAGCAGTTCGTTTCTTAGCGGGAGTCCCTACGAGCAGTACTTC.

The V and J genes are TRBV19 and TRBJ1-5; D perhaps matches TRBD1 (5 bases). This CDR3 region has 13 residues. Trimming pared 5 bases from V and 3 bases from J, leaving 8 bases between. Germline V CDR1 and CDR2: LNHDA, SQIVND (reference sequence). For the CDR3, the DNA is TGTGCCAGTAGTTACAGGATCAATCAGCCCCAGCATTTT. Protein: CASSYRINQPQHF.